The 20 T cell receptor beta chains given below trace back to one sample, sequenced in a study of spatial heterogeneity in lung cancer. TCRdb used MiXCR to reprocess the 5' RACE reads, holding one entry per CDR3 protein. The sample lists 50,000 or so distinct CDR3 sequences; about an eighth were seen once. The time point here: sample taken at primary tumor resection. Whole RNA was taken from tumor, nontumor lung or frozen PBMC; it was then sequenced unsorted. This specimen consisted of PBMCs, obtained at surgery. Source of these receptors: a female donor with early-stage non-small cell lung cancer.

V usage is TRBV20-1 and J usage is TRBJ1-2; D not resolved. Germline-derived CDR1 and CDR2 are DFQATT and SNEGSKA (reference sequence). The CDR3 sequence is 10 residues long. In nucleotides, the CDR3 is TGCACCCCCTGGGATAGAGGCTACACCTTC. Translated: CTPWDRGYTF.

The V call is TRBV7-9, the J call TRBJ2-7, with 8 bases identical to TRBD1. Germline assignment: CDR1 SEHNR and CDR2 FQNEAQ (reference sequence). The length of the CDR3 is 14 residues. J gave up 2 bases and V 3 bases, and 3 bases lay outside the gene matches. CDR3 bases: TGTGCCAGCAGCTTGACAGGGGCAGCCTACGAGCAGTACTTC. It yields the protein CASSLTGAAYEQYF.

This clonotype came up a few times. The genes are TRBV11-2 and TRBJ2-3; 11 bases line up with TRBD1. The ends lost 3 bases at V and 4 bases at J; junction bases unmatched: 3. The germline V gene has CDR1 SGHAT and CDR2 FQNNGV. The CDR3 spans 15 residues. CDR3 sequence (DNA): TGTGCCAGCAGCTTGGACAGGGGGCTCTCAGATACGCAGTATTTT. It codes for CASSLDRGLSDTQYF.

The CDR3 region is CASSPSVGRGVYNEQFF. CDR3 sequence (DNA): TGTGCCAGCAGCCCTAGTGTAGGGCGGGGGGTTTACAATGAGCAGTTCTTC. J is TRBJ2-1 and V is TRBV11-2; TRBD2 matches at 8 bases. V lost 5 bases, J lost 4 bases, and 13 bases stayed unmatched. The V gene's germline CDR1 is SGHAT and CDR2 FQNNGV. There are 17 residues in the CDR3.

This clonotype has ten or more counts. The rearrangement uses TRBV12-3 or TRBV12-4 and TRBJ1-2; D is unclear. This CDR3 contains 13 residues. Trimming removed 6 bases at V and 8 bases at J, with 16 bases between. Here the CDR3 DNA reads TGTGCCAGCAGCCTAACCCCCACGGACGGCTACACCTTC. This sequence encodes CASSLTPTDGYTF.

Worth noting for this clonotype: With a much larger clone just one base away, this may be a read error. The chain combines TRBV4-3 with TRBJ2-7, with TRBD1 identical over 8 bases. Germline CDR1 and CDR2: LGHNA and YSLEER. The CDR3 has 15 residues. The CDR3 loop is CDSSQESGGMYEQYF. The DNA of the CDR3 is TGCGACAGCAGCCAAGAGTCAGGGGGCATGTACGAGCAGTACTTC.

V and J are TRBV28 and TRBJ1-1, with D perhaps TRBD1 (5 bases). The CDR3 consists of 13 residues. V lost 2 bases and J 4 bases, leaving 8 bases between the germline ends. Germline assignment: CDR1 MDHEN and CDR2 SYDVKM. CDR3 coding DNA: TGTGCCAGCAGTTTAGCGGGGCTCACTGAAGCTTTCTTT. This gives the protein CASSLAGLTEAFF.

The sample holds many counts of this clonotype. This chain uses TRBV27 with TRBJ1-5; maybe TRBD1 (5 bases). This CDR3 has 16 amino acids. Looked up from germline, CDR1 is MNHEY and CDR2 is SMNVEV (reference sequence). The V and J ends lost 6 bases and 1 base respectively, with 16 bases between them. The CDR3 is CASRDGAGRSNQPQHF. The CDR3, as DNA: TGTGCCAGCAGGGATGGGGCGGGACGGAGCAATCAGCCCCAGCATTTT.

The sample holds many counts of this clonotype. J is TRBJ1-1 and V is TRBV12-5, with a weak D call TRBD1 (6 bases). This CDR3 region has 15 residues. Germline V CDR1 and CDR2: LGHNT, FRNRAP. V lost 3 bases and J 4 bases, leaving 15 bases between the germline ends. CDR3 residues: CASGLAGVKGTEAFF. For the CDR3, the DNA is TGTGCTAGTGGTTTAGCAGGGGTTAAGGGCACTGAAGCTTTCTTT.

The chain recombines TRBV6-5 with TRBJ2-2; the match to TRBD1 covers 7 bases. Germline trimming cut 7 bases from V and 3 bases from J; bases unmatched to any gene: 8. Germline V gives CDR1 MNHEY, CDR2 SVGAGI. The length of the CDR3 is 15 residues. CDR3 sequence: CASKRERGHTGELFF. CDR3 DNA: TGTGCCAGCAAGAGGGAGAGGGGGCACACCGGGGAGCTGTTTTTT.

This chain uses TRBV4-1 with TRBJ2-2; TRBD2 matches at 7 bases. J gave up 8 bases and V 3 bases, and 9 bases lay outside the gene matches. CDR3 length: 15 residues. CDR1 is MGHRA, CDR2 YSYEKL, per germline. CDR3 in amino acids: CASSQREPPLGELFF. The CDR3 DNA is TGCGCCAGCAGCCAGCGGGAGCCTCCTCTGGGGGAGCTGTTTTTT.

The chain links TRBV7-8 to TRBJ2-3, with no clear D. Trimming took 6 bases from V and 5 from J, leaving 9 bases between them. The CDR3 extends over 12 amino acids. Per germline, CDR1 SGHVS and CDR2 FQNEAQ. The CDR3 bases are TGTGCCAGCAGTCTAGATGGAGATACGCAGTATTTT. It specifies CASSLDGDTQYF.

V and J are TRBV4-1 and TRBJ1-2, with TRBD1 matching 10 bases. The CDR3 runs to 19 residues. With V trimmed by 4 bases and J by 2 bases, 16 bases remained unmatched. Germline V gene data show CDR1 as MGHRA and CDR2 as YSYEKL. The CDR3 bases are TGCGCCAGCAGCCCCGTCACTCCTGCCGGGACAGGGGTCAACTATGGCTACACCTTC. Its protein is CASSPVTPAGTGVNYGYTF.

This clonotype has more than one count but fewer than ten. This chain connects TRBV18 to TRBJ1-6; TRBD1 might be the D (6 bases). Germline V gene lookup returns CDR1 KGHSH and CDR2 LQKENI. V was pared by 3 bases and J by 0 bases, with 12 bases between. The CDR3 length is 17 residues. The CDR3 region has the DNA TGTGCCAGCTCACCGAAATTAGGGGGCTCCTATAATTCACCCCTCCACTTT. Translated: CASSPKLGGSYNSPLHF. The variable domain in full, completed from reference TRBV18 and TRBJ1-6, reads NAGVMQNPRHLVRRRGQEARLRCSPMKGHSHVYWYRQLPEEGLKFMVYLQKENIIDESGMPKERFSAEFPKEGPSILRIQQVVRGDSAAYFCASSPKLGGSYNSPLHFGNGTRLTVT.

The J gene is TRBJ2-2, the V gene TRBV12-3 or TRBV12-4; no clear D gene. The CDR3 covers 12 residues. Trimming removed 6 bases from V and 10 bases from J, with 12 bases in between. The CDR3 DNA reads TGTGCCAGCAGGGCTTCTCCCGCGGAGCTGTTTTTT. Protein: CASRASPAELFF.

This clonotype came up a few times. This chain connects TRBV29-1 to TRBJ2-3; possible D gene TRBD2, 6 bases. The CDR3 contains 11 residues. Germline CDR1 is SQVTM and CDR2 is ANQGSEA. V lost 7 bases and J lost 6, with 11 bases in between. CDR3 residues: CSAGSQDTQYF. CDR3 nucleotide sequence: TGCAGCGCCGGGAGCCAGGATACGCAGTATTTT.

CDR3 coding DNA: TGCGCCAGCAGCTTGACCGGGACAGGGGGTCTATCGAACACCGGGGAGCTGTTTTTT. Translating gives CASSLTGTGGLSNTGELFF. V is TRBV5-1 and J is TRBJ2-2; the match to TRBD1 covers 11 bases. Trimming took 1 base from V and 0 from J; bases not matched to a gene: 8. The CDR3 has 19 residues. The germline CDR1 and CDR2 sequences are SGHRS and YFSETQ.

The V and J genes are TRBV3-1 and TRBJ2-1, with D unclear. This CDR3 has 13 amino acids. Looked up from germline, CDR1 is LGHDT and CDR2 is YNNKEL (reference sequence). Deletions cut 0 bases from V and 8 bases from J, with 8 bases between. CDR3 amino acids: CASSQDLVHEQFF. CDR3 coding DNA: TGTGCCAGCAGCCAAGATCTAGTTCATGAGCAGTTCTTC.

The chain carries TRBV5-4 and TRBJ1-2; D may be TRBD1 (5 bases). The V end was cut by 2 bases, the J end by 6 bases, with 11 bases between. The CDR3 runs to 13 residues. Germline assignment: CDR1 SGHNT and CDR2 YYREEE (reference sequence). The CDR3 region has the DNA TGTGCCAGCAGCTTCCCAGGGCGGAATGGCTACACCTTC. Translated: CASSFPGRNGYTF.

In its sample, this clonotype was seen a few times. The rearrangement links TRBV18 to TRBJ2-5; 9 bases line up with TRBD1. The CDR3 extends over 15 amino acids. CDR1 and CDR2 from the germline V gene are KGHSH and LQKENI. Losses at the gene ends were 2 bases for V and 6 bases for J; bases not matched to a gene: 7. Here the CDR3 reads CASSPGTGTLKTQYF. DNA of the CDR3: TGTGCCAGCTCACCAGGGACAGGGACTCTAAAGACCCAGTACTTC.